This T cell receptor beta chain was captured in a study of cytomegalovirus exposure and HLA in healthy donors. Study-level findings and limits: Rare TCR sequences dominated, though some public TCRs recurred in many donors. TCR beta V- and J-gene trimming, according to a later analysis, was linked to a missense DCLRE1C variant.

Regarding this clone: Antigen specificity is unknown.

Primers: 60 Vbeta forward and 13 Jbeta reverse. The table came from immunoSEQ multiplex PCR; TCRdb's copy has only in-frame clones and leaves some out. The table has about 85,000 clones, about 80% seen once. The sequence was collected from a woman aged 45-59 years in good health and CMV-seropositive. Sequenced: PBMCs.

For the CDR3, the DNA is TGTGCCAGCAGCTTAAAGTCGGCGGGAGGCCCCTACAATGAGCAGTTCTTC. Its translation: CASSLKSAGGPYNEQFF. The genes are TRBV7-8 and TRBJ2-1, with 8 bases lining up with TRBD2. CDR3 length equals 17 residues. The J segment lost 2 bases and the V segment lost 2 bases, leaving 8 bases of the junction unmatched. In germline, CDR1 is SGHVS, CDR2 FQNEAQ.